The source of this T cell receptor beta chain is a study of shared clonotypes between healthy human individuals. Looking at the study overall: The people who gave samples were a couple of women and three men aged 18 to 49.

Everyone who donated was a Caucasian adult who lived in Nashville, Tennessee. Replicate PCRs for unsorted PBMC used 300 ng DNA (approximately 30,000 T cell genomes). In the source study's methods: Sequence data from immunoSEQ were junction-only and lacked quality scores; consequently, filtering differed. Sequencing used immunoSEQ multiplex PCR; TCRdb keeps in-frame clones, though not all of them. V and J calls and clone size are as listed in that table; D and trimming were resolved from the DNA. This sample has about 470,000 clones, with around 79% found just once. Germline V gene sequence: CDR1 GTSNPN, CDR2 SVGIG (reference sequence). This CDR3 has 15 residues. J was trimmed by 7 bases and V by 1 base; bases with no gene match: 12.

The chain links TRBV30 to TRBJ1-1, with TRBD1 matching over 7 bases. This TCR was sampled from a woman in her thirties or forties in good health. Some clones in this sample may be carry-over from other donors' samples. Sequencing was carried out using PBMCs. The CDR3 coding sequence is TGTGCCTGGAGTGGTGGGGGGATAGGGACAGTTGAAGCTTTCTTT. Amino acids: CAWSGGGIGTVEAFF.